These 15 T cell receptor beta chains originate from one sample sequenced in a study of beta chain features in type 1 diabetes. No antigen has been assigned to these receptors. Expressed TCRB transcripts were sequenced because the isolated RNA had all been reverse transcribed beforehand. The repertoire was sequenced with immunoSEQ multiplex PCR; TCRdb's copy has only in-frame clones and lacks some. This table has around 97,000 clones, around 30% appearing once. Study-wide results and limits: TCRB CDR3s from Type 1 diabetes patients were moderately but significantly shorter in all four CD4+ subsets.

The sequencing input was central memory CD4+ T cells from blood. Every receptor here comes from a woman aged 18-29 years with type 1 diabetes.

This chain connects TRBV6-5 to TRBJ2-1; tentatively, D is TRBD2 (6 bases). Germline CDR1 MNHEY, CDR2 SVGAGI. There are 14 residues in the CDR3. With 6 bases removed from V and 11 bases from J, the gap between germline ends came to 20 bases. CDR3 amino acids: CASRETRARMKQFF. The CDR3 bases are TGTGCCAGCAGGGAGACTAGGGCCCGAATGAAGCAGTTCTTC.

J is TRBJ2-2 and V is TRBV9; 12 bases agree with TRBD2. The CDR3 consists of 18 residues. Trimming took 2 bases from V and 0 from J; bases not matched to a gene: 5. The V gene's germline CDR1 is SGDLS and CDR2 YYNGEE. As DNA, the CDR3 is TGTGCCAGCAGCGTCGGACTAGCGGGAACGGCGAACACCGGGGAGCTGTTTTTT. As protein: CASSVGLAGTANTGELFF.

A few counts support this clone. This chain links TRBV5-1 with TRBJ2-3; 11 bases line up with TRBD2. J gave up 3 bases and V 0 bases, and 6 bases lay outside the gene matches. CDR1 is SGHRS, CDR2 YFSETQ, per germline. This CDR3 is built from 17 residues. The CDR3 region is CASSLVASGGTTDTQYF. The CDR3 DNA sequence: TGCGCCAGCAGCTTGGTGGCTAGCGGGGGGACTACAGATACGCAGTATTTT. Full variable domain (remainder filled in from reference TRBV5-1 and TRBJ2-3): KAGVTQTPRYLIKTRGQQVTLSCSPISGHRSVSWYQQTPGQGLQFLFEYFSETQRNKGNFPGRFSGRQFSNSRSEMNVSTLELGDSALYLCASSLVASGGTTDTQYFGPGTRLTVL.

In its sample, this clone was seen a few times. The V and J genes are TRBV5-1 and TRBJ2-3, with TRBD2 identical over 7 bases. J was trimmed by 4 bases and V by 7 bases; bases with no gene match: 15. Per germline, CDR1 SGHRS and CDR2 YFSETQ. The CDR3 loop spans 16 amino acids. The CDR3 region is CASRGFGGEGPDTQYF. The CDR3 DNA is TGCGCCAGCCGGGGGTTCGGCGGGGAGGGTCCAGATACGCAGTATTTT.

The J gene is TRBJ2-3, the V gene TRBV21-1; TRBD1 is the table's D call, not checked against the DNA. TRBV21-1 is a listed pseudogene. CDR3 length: 14 residues. The CDR3 here is CASRQAFRAHTQYF. As DNA, the CDR3 is TGTGCCAGCCGCCAAGCTTTCAGGGCGCATACGCAGTATTTT.

This clone was counted only a few times. This sequence joins TRBV7-9 and TRBJ2-7, with a tentative D call TRBD2 (5 bases). The V end was cut by 5 bases, the J end by 5 bases, with 13 bases between. There are 13 residues in the CDR3. The germline V gene encodes CDR1 SEHNR and CDR2 FQNEAQ (reference sequence). In DNA, the CDR3 is TGTGCCAGCAGCCTAAGGGCCGGGAACGAGCAGTACGTC. Protein: CASSLRAGNEQYV.

This clone was picked up a small number of times. The genes are TRBV2 and TRBJ2-1; D call uncertain. Germline V gene data show CDR1 as SNHLY and CDR2 as FYNNEI. The CDR3 sequence is 11 residues long. V lost 5 bases, J lost 8 bases, and 7 bases lay in between. The CDR3 spells CASSYFDEQFF. DNA of the CDR3: TGTGCCAGCAGTTATTTCGATGAGCAGTTCTTC.

The V call is TRBV19, the J call TRBJ1-5; TRBD1 agrees at 11 bases. With V trimmed by 4 bases and J by 6 bases, 5 bases remained unmatched. This CDR3 comprises 15 residues. CDR1 and CDR2 (germline): LNHDA, SQIVND (reference sequence). The CDR3 DNA is TGTGCCAGTAGTACCGGGACAGGGGGGGGTCAGCCCCAGCATTTT. It specifies CASSTGTGGGQPQHF.

This chain joins TRBV29-1 and TRBJ2-1, with D maybe TRBD2 (6 bases). Germline assignment: CDR1 SQVTM and CDR2 ANQGSEA. The CDR3 has 16 residues. Trimming removed 5 bases from V and 4 bases from J, with 21 bases in between. The CDR3 loop is CSVRGSEGALYNEQFF. CDR3 in DNA: TGCAGCGTTCGGGGGAGCGAGGGCGCCCTTTACAATGAGCAGTTCTTC.

This chain connects TRBV4-2 to TRBJ1-1, with D possibly matching TRBD1 (6 bases). Germline V lookup: CDR1 LGHNA, CDR2 YNFKEQ. The CDR3 loop spans 20 amino acids. V was clipped by 2 bases and J by 6 bases, with 31 bases between them. The CDR3 bases are TGTGCCAGCAGCCAAAGCCGCCCTTTGAACCGATATACAGGGAAACCTGAAGCTTTCTTT. Protein product: CASSQSRPLNRYTGKPEAFF.

This clone occurred a few times. The chain employs TRBV5-1 and TRBJ2-5; 12 bases map to TRBD2. The CDR3 runs 16 residues. CDR1 and CDR2 from the germline V gene are SGHRS and YFSETQ. V was clipped by 4 bases and J by 1 base; unmatched bases: 5. CDR3 amino acids: CASSREGLAGQETQYF. CDR3 sequence (DNA): TGCGCCAGCAGCCGAGAGGGACTAGCGGGCCAAGAGACCCAGTACTTC.

This clone was seen only a few times. J is TRBJ2-7 and V is TRBV10-1; 8 bases line up with TRBD1. CDR1 is WNHNN, CDR2 SYGVQD, per germline (reference sequence). Losses at the gene ends were 5 bases for V and 6 bases for J; bases not matched to a gene: 9. The CDR3 has 14 amino acids. CDR3 coding DNA: TGCGCCAGCAGTCAGGGGGCAATCGTCGGCGAGCAGTACTTC. Translating it yields CASSQGAIVGEQYF.

This clone has only a few counts. The chain couples TRBV18 to TRBJ1-1; 7 nucleotides agree with TRBD1. Germline CDR1 is KGHSH and CDR2 is LQKENI. V trimming: 8 bases; J trimming: 3 bases; junction bases outside the gene matches: 6. The CDR3 sequence is 13 residues long. The CDR3 region has the DNA TGTGCCAGCCTACAGGGGACGGACACTGAAGCTTTCTTT. It is translated as CASLQGTDTEAFF.

This clone has a handful of counts. The V and J genes are TRBV18 and TRBJ1-2; TRBD1 agrees at 8 bases. The V and J ends lost 4 bases and 8 bases, in that order; junction bases with no gene match: 9. Germline assignment: CDR1 KGHSH and CDR2 LQKENI. This CDR3 has 14 amino acids. The CDR3 sequence: CASSQGQGIIGYTF. In nucleotides, the CDR3 is TGTGCCAGCTCACAAGGACAGGGTATAATCGGCTACACCTTC.

This clone came up a few times. This sequence joins TRBV6-6 and TRBJ1-2; 10 positions agree with TRBD1. V was pared by 10 bases and J by 6 bases, with 8 bases of the junction left unmatched. The CDR3 sequence is 13 residues long. CDR1 is MNHNY and CDR2 is SVGAGI in the germline V gene (reference sequence). CDR3 residues: CATETGTGDGYTF. CDR3 in DNA: TGTGCCACCGAGACCGGGACAGGGGATGGCTACACCTTC.